This TCR beta chain was identified in a study of blood T cell repertoires in COVID-19. Study context: Nucleic acid was either cDNA or gDNA, and it came from T cells, B-cell-depleted T cells, or PBMCs.

In the authors' workflow: Amplification of reference gene primers was used by the study to estimate nucleated cell counts. Sequenced by immunoSEQ multiplex PCR; TCRdb stores in-frame clones only, minus some. The V and J calls and the clone size are those of that table, but D and trimming were determined from the DNA. The sample holds roughly 310,000 clones, roughly 90% seen once. Germline V gives CDR1 SGDLS, CDR2 YYNGEE. CDR3 length: 15 amino acids. The ends were cut back, 2 bases at V and 4 bases at J, with 15 bases in the middle. This chain links TRBV9 with TRBJ1-2; possibly TRBD1 for D (5 bases). This TCR derives from a woman aged 45-65 years with active or convalescent COVID-19. Sequencing was done on a sample of peripheral blood. In DNA, the CDR3 is TGTGCCAGCAGCGTCCGACAGACGAACGCCTATGGCTACACCTTC. It translates to CASSVRQTNAYGYTF.